Listed below are T cell receptor beta chains from one sample, sequenced in a study of shared clonotypes between healthy human individuals. Profiling relied on immunoSEQ multiplex PCR, and the TCRdb table lists in-frame clones only, not all of them. The sample includes about 650,000 clones, 95% of them seen just once. The sequenced sample was naive CD8+ T cells sorted from blood. The receptors originated from a woman between 25 and 40 years old in good health. Both conserved end residues are part of each CDR3. A D gene is named only where the DNA matches it firmly. Some rows mark clone size as missing; the rest say once, few, many or name a class of expanded clone.

abundance	d_gene	v_gene	j_gene	CDR3nt	CDR3aa
.	.	TRBV5-1	TRBJ1-4	TGCGCCAGCAGCCAAGGGACTAGCCCCGAAGAAAAACTGTTTTTT	CASSQGTSPEEKLFF
once	TRBD1	TRBV5-4	TRBJ1-2	TGTGCCAGCAGCCCGCCAGGCAGGGGGAATCTCGGCTACACCTTC	CASSPPGRGNLGYTF
.	TRBD2	TRBV10-3	TRBJ2-5	TGTGCCATCAGAGCTGAGCGGGAGGGAGAGACCCAGTACTTC	CAIRAEREGETQYF
once	.	TRBV15	TRBJ1-5	TGTGCCACCAGCAGAGATTGGTGGGGCCAGAAGAGTCAGCCCCAGCATTTT	CATSRDWWGQKSQPQHF
.	.	TRBV7-9	TRBJ2-7	TGTGCCAGCAGCTCTAGGGGGGTGCCCTACGAGCAGTACTTC	CASSSRGVPYEQYF
.	.	TRBV28	TRBJ2-5	TGTGCCAGCAGTTTGGCCGCGTCAACGTCCCAAGAGACCCAGTACTTC	CASSLAASTSQETQYF
.	.	TRBV6-5	TRBJ1-5	TGTGCCAGCAGTGCTGCCGGGGGGTCCAATCAGCCCCAGCATTTT	CASSAAGGSNQPQHF
.	.	TRBV2	TRBJ2-7	TGTGCCAGCAGCCCCGGAATCTCCTACGAGCAGTACTTC	CASSPGISYEQYF
.	.	TRBV19	TRBJ1-5	TGTGCCAGTAGTATCAATCAGCCCCAGCATTTT	CASSINQPQHF
.	TRBD2	TRBV7-8	TRBJ2-1	TGTGCCAGCAGCCTGGGACTAGCGGGACCTGGTAATGAGCAGTTCTTC	CASSLGLAGPGNEQFF
.	.	TRBV27	TRBJ1-2	TGTGCCAGCAGTCCAACCCCGGGGAGAGGGGATGGCTACACCTTC	CASSPTPGRGDGYTF
.	TRBD2	TRBV5-4	TRBJ2-3	TGTGCCAGCAGCGGCCCCACTAGCGGGGTCACAGATACGCAGTATTTT	CASSGPTSGVTDTQYF
.	TRBD2	TRBV5-4	TRBJ2-1	TGTGCCAGTGGAGCGGGAGAATTATATAATGAGCAGTTCTTC	CASGAGELYNEQFF
.	TRBD2	TRBV5-1	TRBJ2-1	TGCGCCAGCAGACAGGGGTCTAGCGGGATAGGGAATGAGCAGTTCTTC	CASRQGSSGIGNEQFF
.	TRBD2	TRBV15	TRBJ2-5	TGTGCCACCAGCAGAGAAGTCGGACTAGCGGGAGAAGAGACCCAGTACTTC	CATSREVGLAGEETQYF
once	TRBD1	TRBV28	TRBJ1-1	TGTGCCAGCAGTTCTCCGGGACAGGGCTACACTGAAGCTTTCTTT	CASSSPGQGYTEAFF
.	.	TRBV9	TRBJ2-3	TGTGCCAGCACCCCCTGGGGAGGCGGCACAGATACGCAGTATTTT	CASTPWGGGTDTQYF
few	TRBD2	TRBV10-2	TRBJ2-1	TGCGCCAGCAGTGCGTTGCGGGAGGGCTACAATGAGCAGTTCTTC	CASSALREGYNEQFF
.	TRBD2	TRBV7-2	TRBJ2-1	TGTGCCAGCAGCGATCTAGCGGGAGGGTGGAATGAGCAGTTCTTC	CASSDLAGGWNEQFF
.	.	TRBV5-6	TRBJ2-1	TGTGCCAGCAGCTTGGCAAGCGGAACCTACAATGAGCAGTTCTTC	CASSLASGTYNEQFF
.	.	TRBV27	TRBJ2-1	TGTGCCAGCAGTTTATCGTCGGGGGCGCGGTACAATGAGCAGTTCTTC	CASSLSSGARYNEQFF
once	TRBD2	TRBV7-9	TRBJ2-1	TGTGCCAGCAGCACCGGACTAGCGGGAGGAGGGCAGTTCTTC	CASSTGLAGGGQFF
once	TRBD1	TRBV7-9	TRBJ2-6	TGTGCCAGCAGCTCACGGACAGGGGACTCTGGGGCCAACGTCCTGACTTTC	CASSSRTGDSGANVLTF
.	.	TRBV28	TRBJ2-7	TGTGCCAGCAACCCAACAGGGTCGGGCGAGCAGTACTTC	CASNPTGSGEQYF
.	.	TRBV9	TRBJ2-3	TGTGCCAGCAGCGCCATAGGGACAACAACTAGCACAGATACGCAGTATTTT	CASSAIGTTTSTDTQYF
.	.	TRBV9	TRBJ2-7	TGTGCCAGCAGCGTGGGTAGCAGGACCTACGAGCAGTACTTC	CASSVGSRTYEQYF
.	TRBD1	TRBV28	TRBJ2-1	TGTGCCAGCAGTCTCAAACCCCTGACAGGGGGCGTAGGGGGGTTCTTC	CASSLKPLTGGVGGFF
.	.	TRBV4-2	TRBJ1-1	TGTGCCAGCAGCCTCACCCTCTCGAACACTGAAGCTTTCTTT	CASSLTLSNTEAFF
.	TRBD2	TRBV19	TRBJ2-2	TGTGCCAGTAGTCTGCGACTAGCGGGAAACATTCCCACCGGGGAGCTGTTTTTT	CASSLRLAGNIPTGELFF
.	.	TRBV4-1	TRBJ2-3	TGCGCCAGCAGCCAAGCGTCCAATATAGATACGCAGTATTTT	CASSQASNIDTQYF
.	.	TRBV11-1	TRBJ2-5	TGTGCCAGCAGCCCCTGGGGAAAGACCCAGTACTTC	CASSPWGKTQYF
.	.	TRBV7-9	TRBJ2-3	TGTGCCAGCAGCTTACCCGGGACAGATACGCAGTATTTT	CASSLPGTDTQYF
.	TRBD2	TRBV11-2	TRBJ2-2	TGTGCCAGCAGCTTAGAGCTGGACAATAGCGGGAGGGGCGCCGGGGAGCTGTTTTTT	CASSLELDNSGRGAGELFF
.	TRBD2	TRBV7-9	TRBJ2-7	TGTGCCAGCAGACCACCGGGACTAGCGGGAGACCAGACATACGAGCAGTACTTC	CASRPPGLAGDQTYEQYF
few	.	TRBV7-2	TRBJ1-2	TGTGCCAGCAGCTTCGGAGATGGCTACACCTTC	CASSFGDGYTF
.	TRBD1	TRBV6-1	TRBJ1-5	TGTGCCAGCAGTGTGGACAGGGGTAATCAGCCCCAGCATTTT	CASSVDRGNQPQHF
.	.	TRBV19	TRBJ1-5	TGTGCCAGTAGTCTGGGGGAAGCTCAACCCCAGCATTTT	CASSLGEAQPQHF
.	TRBD1	TRBV28	TRBJ2-7	TGTGCCAGCAGAACCCAGGGGGCCGGCTCCTACGAGCAGTACTTC	CASRTQGAGSYEQYF
.	.	TRBV15	TRBJ2-1	TGTGCCACCAGCCGAGGGTACAATGAGCAGTTCTTC	CATSRGYNEQFF
.	TRBD1	TRBV28	TRBJ1-4	TGTGCCAGCAGTTCCCGCTACCTTCACAGGGGGAAACTGTTTTTT	CASSSRYLHRGKLFF
.	.	TRBV28	TRBJ2-1	TGTGCCAGCAGTGTCCTCTGGAGCTCCTACAATGAGCAGTTCTTC	CASSVLWSSYNEQFF
once	.	TRBV11-3	TRBJ2-2	TGTGCCAGCAGCTTGGAAGAGTTCCCGGCAGGGGAGCTGTTTTTT	CASSLEEFPAGELFF